These 32 T cell receptor beta chains were sequenced from one sample in a study of CD8+ T cells in alopecia areata. cDNA serving as the sequencing template came from extracted, reverse transcribed RNA. Libraries were prepared by immunoSEQ multiplex PCR; TCRdb keeps only in-frame clonotypes and omits some of them. The sample holds some 100,000 clones, roughly 58% seen once. The treatment was: oral pan-JAK inhibitor, 5-10 mg twice daily. Specimen: CD8+ T cells sorted from blood, collected at week 4, from a patient treated with tofacitinib. All receptors come from a human donor with alopecia areata.

This chain uses TRBV27 with TRBJ2-5; 8 bases align to TRBD2. Germline CDR1 reads MNHEY; CDR2 reads SMNVEV (reference sequence). The CDR3 has 16 residues. J gave up 3 bases and V 5 bases, and 11 bases lay outside the gene matches. DNA for the CDR3: TGTGCCAGCAGTCCAATAATCGGGGGGGCCGAAGAGACCCAGTACTTC. Residues: CASSPIIGGAEETQYF.

The chain carries TRBV30 and TRBJ1-6, with D possibly matching TRBD1 (6 bases). CDR1 GTSNPN and CDR2 SVGIG come from the germline V gene (reference sequence). This CDR3 region has 13 residues. V was cut by 3 bases and J by 13 bases, with 16 bases left in between. CDR3: CAWSSGQLSPLHF. CDR3 DNA: TGTGCCTGGAGCTCCGGACAGTTAAGTCCCCTCCACTTT.

This clone was seen only a few times. J is TRBJ2-5 and V is TRBV5-6; D is unresolved. Germline CDR1 and CDR2: SGHDT and YYEEEE. The CDR3 contains 15 residues. The V end was cut by 1 base, the J end by 1 base, with 11 bases between. CDR3 protein: CASSLSERLQETQYF. In DNA form, the CDR3 reads TGTGCCAGCAGCTTGTCGGAAAGACTCCAAGAGACCCAGTACTTC. The whole variable domain, remainder taken from reference TRBV5-6 and TRBJ2-5, is DAGVTQSPTHLIKTRGQQVTLRCSPKSGHDTVSWYQQALGQGPQFIFQYYEEEERQRGNFPDRFSGHQFPNYSSELNVNALLLGDSALYLCASSLSERLQETQYFGPGTRLLVL.

This clone was observed a handful of times. This chain uses TRBV29-1 with TRBJ2-1, with a weak D call TRBD1 (5 bases). This CDR3 has 13 residues. In germline, CDR1 is SQVTM, CDR2 ANQGSEA. The ends were cut back, 7 bases at V and 10 bases at J, with 20 bases in the middle. The CDR3 is CSAKSIPGNEQFF. The CDR3 nucleotides read TGCAGCGCCAAGTCTATACCAGGGAACGAGCAGTTCTTC.

As concerns this clone: The junction departs from germline at one end; a sequencing error may be responsible. The chain joins TRBV29-1 to TRBJ1-2, with D possibly being TRBD1 (6 bases). The CDR3 length is 13 residues. CDR1 SQVTM and CDR2 ANQGSEA come from the germline V gene. The CDR3 protein is CSVDTGKNYGCTF. The CDR3 region has the DNA TGCAGCGTTGATACAGGGAAAAACTATGGCTGCACCTTC.

This clone was observed a few times. J is TRBJ2-5 and V is TRBV25-1; possibly TRBD1 for D (6 bases). V lost 5 bases and J 4 bases, leaving 11 bases between the germline ends. The length of the CDR3 is 13 residues. Looked up from germline, CDR1 is MGHDK and CDR2 is SYGVNS. The CDR3 spells CASSHRAGETQYF. The CDR3 region has the DNA TGTGCCAGCAGTCACAGGGCAGGAGAGACCCAGTACTTC.

In this sample, this clone turned up once. The rearrangement links TRBV18 to TRBJ1-5; perhaps TRBD1 as D (5 bases). From germline, CDR1 is KGHSH and CDR2 LQKENI. The CDR3 spans 15 residues. V lost 0 bases and J 1 base, leaving 7 bases between the germline ends. CDR3 DNA: TGTGCCAGCTCACCACCGGGGGGGAGCAATCAGCCCCAGCATTTT. Translated: CASSPPGGSNQPQHF.

This rearrangement joins TRBV6-6 to TRBJ1-1; D is uncertain. From germline, CDR1 is MNHNY and CDR2 SVGAGI (reference sequence). CDR3 length: 11 residues. The ends were cut back, 6 bases at V and 3 bases at J, with 5 bases in the middle. The DNA of the CDR3 is TGTGCCAGCAGCATATACACTGAAGCTTTCTTT. It encodes CASSIYTEAFF.

This chain links TRBV4-1 with TRBJ2-1, with TRBD2 matching 12 bases. CDR1 is MGHRA and CDR2 is YSYEKL in the germline V gene. Trimming cost V 1 base and J 5 bases; bases outside gene matches: 12. The CDR3 runs 19 residues. The CDR3 sequence: CASSQVPTSGGPVHNEQFF. For the CDR3, the DNA is TGCGCCAGCAGCCAAGTTCCAACTAGCGGGGGGCCTGTTCACAATGAGCAGTTCTTC.

The rearrangement links TRBV30 to TRBJ2-6, with unresolved D. Germline-derived CDR1 and CDR2 are GTSNPN and SVGIG (reference sequence). The germline V and J ends were trimmed by 2 bases and 2 bases, with 7 bases remaining between them. CDR3 length equals 14 residues. The DNA of the CDR3 is TGTGCCTGGAGTTTAGGGACTGGGGCCAACGTCCTGACTTTC. It yields the protein CAWSLGTGANVLTF.

This rearrangement joins TRBV7-9 to TRBJ2-7, with D perhaps assigned TRBD1 or TRBD2 (5 bases each). Trimming cost V 5 bases and J 3 bases, with 14 bases left between them. Germline V gives CDR1 SEHNR, CDR2 FQNEAQ (reference sequence). There are 14 residues in the CDR3. CDR3 sequence reads: CASSPRDLGYEQYF. Here the CDR3 DNA reads TGTGCCAGCAGCCCCCGGGACCTTGGCTACGAGCAGTACTTC.

The chain carries TRBV6-1 and TRBJ2-7, with TRBD1 matching over 9 bases. V shed 6 bases, J shed 2 bases, and the junction held 8 bases outside the gene matches. The CDR3 runs to 15 residues. Germline loops: CDR1 MNHNS, CDR2 SASEGT. The CDR3 DNA is TGTGCCAGCAGCACCAGGACAGGGGAGGCCTACGAGCAGTACTTC. It translates to CASSTRTGEAYEQYF.

In its sample, this clone was seen a few times. The chain joins TRBV10-3 to TRBJ1-1; 8 nucleotides align to TRBD1. The length of the CDR3 is 15 residues. V lost 6 bases to trimming and J lost 0 bases; unmatched junction nucleotides: 6. Germline CDR1 is ENHRY and CDR2 is SYGVKD. In DNA form, the CDR3 reads TGTGCCATCAGAGGACAGGGCGGCATGAACACTGAAGCTTTCTTT. It codes for CAIRGQGGMNTEAFF.

This clone was seen more than once but under ten times. The rearrangement uses TRBV29-1 and TRBJ2-7; 8 nucleotides agree with TRBD1. V lost 6 bases to trimming and J lost 3 bases; unmatched junction nucleotides: 4. The CDR3 spans 12 residues. Germline CDR1 reads SQVTM; CDR2 reads ANQGSEA. Here the CDR3 DNA reads TGCAGCGTGGGACAGGTTAACTACGAGCAGTACTTC. Amino acid sequence: CSVGQVNYEQYF.

This sequence joins TRBV30 and TRBJ1-1; maybe TRBD1 (6 bases). Trimming stripped 3 bases from V and 1 base from J, with 9 bases between. The germline gives CDR1 GTSNPN, CDR2 SVGIG (reference sequence). CDR3 size: 13 residues. In DNA, the CDR3 is TGTGCCTGGAGCGGGACACCGAACACTGAAGCTTTCTTT. As protein: CAWSGTPNTEAFF.

V usage is TRBV9 and J usage is TRBJ2-7, with 9 bases lining up with TRBD1. J lost 4 bases, V lost 0 bases, and 5 bases had no gene match. Germline CDR1 reads SGDLS; CDR2 reads YYNGEE. This CDR3 is built from 15 residues. CDR3 sequence reads: CASSVAGTGLYEQYF. The DNA of the CDR3 is TGTGCCAGCAGCGTAGCTGGGACAGGGCTTTACGAGCAGTACTTC.

This clone was observed a handful of times. The rearrangement links TRBV27 to TRBJ2-6; D uncertain. Germline assignment: CDR1 MNHEY and CDR2 SMNVEV (reference sequence). The CDR3 covers 11 residues. Trimming took off 7 bases at V and 6 bases at J, with 4 bases between the two ends. CDR3 amino acids: CASKAANVLTF. In DNA form, the CDR3 reads TGTGCCAGCAAGGCGGCCAACGTCCTGACTTTC.

The chain has TRBV7-8 and TRBJ2-1; 10 positions agree with TRBD2. The J segment lost 7 bases and the V segment lost 5 bases, leaving 8 bases of the junction unmatched. The CDR3 contains 15 residues. Germline CDR1 is SGHVS and CDR2 is FQNEAQ. This CDR3 reads CASSADGLAVNEQFF. Here the CDR3 DNA reads TGTGCCAGCAGCGCGGATGGACTAGCGGTGAATGAGCAGTTCTTC.

This clone has just a few counts. The chain carries TRBV4-2 and TRBJ1-2, with D hard to call. V was clipped by 2 bases and J by 4 bases, with 8 bases between them. CDR3 length: 13 amino acids. In germline, CDR1 is LGHNA, CDR2 YNFKEQ. The CDR3 sequence: CASSQLGAYGYTF. The DNA for the CDR3 is TGTGCCAGCAGCCAACTGGGCGCCTATGGCTACACCTTC.

This clone appeared a single time. The chain carries TRBV9 and TRBJ2-3; TRBD2 matches at 8 bases. CDR1 and CDR2 (germline): SGDLS, YYNGEE. This CDR3 comprises 18 residues. V lost 0 bases and J lost 2; bases outside the gene matches: 11. CDR3 sequence: CASSVDPGRGGLTDTQYF. The CDR3 coding sequence is TGTGCCAGCAGCGTAGATCCGGGACGGGGGGGCCTCACAGATACGCAGTATTTT.

The chain recombines TRBV30 with TRBJ1-5, with 9 bases lining up with TRBD1. Germline V gene data show CDR1 as GTSNPN and CDR2 as SVGIG (reference sequence). V lost 2 bases, J lost 8 bases, and 7 bases stayed unmatched. The length of the CDR3 is 14 residues. CDR3 nucleotides: TGTGCCTGGAGTACCCTGGACAGGGGTGAGCCCCAGCATTTT. Its translation is CAWSTLDRGEPQHF.

This clone was observed a few times. This chain connects TRBV29-1 to TRBJ1-2; D is unresolved. Germline V gene lookup returns CDR1 SQVTM and CDR2 ANQGSEA. This CDR3 spans 18 amino acids. V was trimmed by 0 bases and J by 0 bases, leaving 20 bases between them. The CDR3 nucleotides are TGCAGCGTTGAAGACGATTTGGGTAACCCACTTGCTAACTATGGCTACACCTTC. Translation gives CSVEDDLGNPLANYGYTF.

For the CDR3, the DNA is TGTGCCAGCAGCCTAACCTACGAGCAGTACTTC. This gives the protein CASSLTYEQYF. The chain joins TRBV7-2 to TRBJ2-7; unclear D gene. CDR1 and CDR2 from the germline V gene are SGHTA and FQGNSA. Trimming pared 5 bases from V and 2 bases from J, leaving 4 bases between. The length of the CDR3 is 11 residues.

V gene TRBV5-1 combines with J gene TRBJ2-1; unclear D gene. V was clipped by 1 base and J by 0 bases, with 11 bases between them. The CDR3 loop spans 16 amino acids. Germline lookup yields CDR1 SGHRS and CDR2 YFSETQ. This CDR3 reads CASSLRVTGSYNEQFF. CDR3 nucleotide sequence: TGCGCCAGCAGCTTGCGGGTCACCGGCTCCTACAATGAGCAGTTCTTC.

This rearrangement joins TRBV6-1 to TRBJ1-2, with 10 bases aligning to TRBD1. Germline V gene data show CDR1 as MNHNS and CDR2 as SASEGT. V shed 4 bases, J shed 4 bases, and the junction held 6 bases outside the gene matches. CDR3 length: 15 residues. CDR3 sequence reads: CASSGDRGYLYGYTF. The CDR3 DNA sequence: TGTGCCAGCAGTGGGGACAGGGGTTACCTCTATGGCTACACCTTC.

J is TRBJ1-5 and V is TRBV25-1; D remains unclear. The V gene's germline CDR1 is MGHDK and CDR2 SYGVNS. With 5 bases removed from V and 5 bases from J, the gap between germline ends came to 10 bases. The CDR3 contains 13 residues. The CDR3 sequence: CASSRGLDQPQHF. CDR3 nucleotide sequence: TGTGCCAGCAGTCGGGGTCTCGATCAGCCCCAGCATTTT.

The chain uses TRBV29-1 and TRBJ2-1, with D unresolved. This CDR3 has 11 amino acids. V was clipped by 4 bases and J by 5 bases, with 6 bases between them. Germline-derived CDR1 and CDR2 are SQVTM and ANQGSEA. The CDR3, as DNA: TGCAGCGTTGTCCTTCACAATGAGCAGTTCTTC. It translates to CSVVLHNEQFF.

The V and J genes are TRBV23-1 and TRBJ1-5; possibly TRBD1 for D (5 bases). Being an ORF, TRBV23-1 has a function that is uncertain. This CDR3 comprises 16 residues. Trimming pared 4 bases from V and 3 bases from J, leaving 16 bases between. The CDR3 spells CASSLQTGTSNQPQHF. For the CDR3, the DNA is TGCGCCAGCAGTCTACAGACCGGGACCTCCAATCAGCCCCAGCATTTT.

The rearrangement uses TRBV2 and TRBJ2-3, with D uncertain. Germline values: CDR1 SNHLY, CDR2 FYNNEI. Trimming shortened V by 3 bases and J by 2 bases, and 9 bases separated the two germline ends. This CDR3 comprises 14 residues. CDR3 sequence reads: CASSDERLTDTQYF. The CDR3 DNA is TGTGCCAGCAGTGACGAGCGCCTCACAGATACGCAGTATTTT.

The chain couples TRBV30 to TRBJ1-4; perhaps TRBD1 as D (5 bases). Deletions cut 3 bases from V and 5 bases from J, with 10 bases between. Per germline, CDR1 GTSNPN and CDR2 SVGIG (reference sequence). This CDR3 comprises 13 residues. CDR3 sequence: CAWSGWGNEKLFF. CDR3 bases: TGTGCCTGGAGCGGGTGGGGCAATGAAAAACTGTTTTTT.

This chain links TRBV29-1 with TRBJ2-7; 7 bases map to TRBD1. The V gene end was trimmed by 6 bases and the J gene end by 0 bases; junction bases not matched to a gene: 5. Germline-derived CDR1 and CDR2 are SQVTM and ANQGSEA. The CDR3 is 13 amino acids. The CDR3 bases are TGCAGCGTCCGGGACAGTGACTCCTACGAGCAGTACTTC. Its protein product is CSVRDSDSYEQYF.

This chain connects TRBV29-1 to TRBJ1-4; D remains ambiguous. V was clipped by 2 bases and J by 4 bases, with 11 bases between them. The CDR3 is 14 residues long. Germline CDR1 reads SQVTM; CDR2 reads ANQGSEA. CDR3 protein: CSVEIAGYNEKLFF. CDR3 in DNA: TGCAGCGTTGAAATCGCGGGATATAATGAAAAACTGTTTTTT.